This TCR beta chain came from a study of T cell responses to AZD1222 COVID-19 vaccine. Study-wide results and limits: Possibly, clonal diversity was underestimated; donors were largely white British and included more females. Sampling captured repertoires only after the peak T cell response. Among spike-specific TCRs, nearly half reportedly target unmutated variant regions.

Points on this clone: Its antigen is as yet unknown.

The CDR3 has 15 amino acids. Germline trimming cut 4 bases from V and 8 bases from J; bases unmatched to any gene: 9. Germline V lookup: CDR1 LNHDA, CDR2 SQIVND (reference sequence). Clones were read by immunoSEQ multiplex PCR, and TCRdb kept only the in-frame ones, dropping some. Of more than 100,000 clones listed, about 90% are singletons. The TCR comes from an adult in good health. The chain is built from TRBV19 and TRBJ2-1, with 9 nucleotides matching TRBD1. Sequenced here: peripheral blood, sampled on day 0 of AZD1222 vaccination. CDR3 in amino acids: CASSRGQGSWDEQFF. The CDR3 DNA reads TGTGCCAGTAGTAGGGGACAGGGCTCCTGGGATGAGCAGTTCTTC.